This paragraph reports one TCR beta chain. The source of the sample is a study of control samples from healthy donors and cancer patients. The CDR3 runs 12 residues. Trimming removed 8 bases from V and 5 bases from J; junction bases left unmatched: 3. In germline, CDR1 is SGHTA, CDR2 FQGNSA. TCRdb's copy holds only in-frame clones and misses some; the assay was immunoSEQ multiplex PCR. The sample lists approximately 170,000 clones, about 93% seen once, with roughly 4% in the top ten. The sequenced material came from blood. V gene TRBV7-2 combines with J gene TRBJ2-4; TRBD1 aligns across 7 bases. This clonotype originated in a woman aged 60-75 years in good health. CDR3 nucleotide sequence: TGTGCCAGCCGGGACAGTGAAAACATTCAGTACTTC. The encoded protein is CASRDSENIQYF.